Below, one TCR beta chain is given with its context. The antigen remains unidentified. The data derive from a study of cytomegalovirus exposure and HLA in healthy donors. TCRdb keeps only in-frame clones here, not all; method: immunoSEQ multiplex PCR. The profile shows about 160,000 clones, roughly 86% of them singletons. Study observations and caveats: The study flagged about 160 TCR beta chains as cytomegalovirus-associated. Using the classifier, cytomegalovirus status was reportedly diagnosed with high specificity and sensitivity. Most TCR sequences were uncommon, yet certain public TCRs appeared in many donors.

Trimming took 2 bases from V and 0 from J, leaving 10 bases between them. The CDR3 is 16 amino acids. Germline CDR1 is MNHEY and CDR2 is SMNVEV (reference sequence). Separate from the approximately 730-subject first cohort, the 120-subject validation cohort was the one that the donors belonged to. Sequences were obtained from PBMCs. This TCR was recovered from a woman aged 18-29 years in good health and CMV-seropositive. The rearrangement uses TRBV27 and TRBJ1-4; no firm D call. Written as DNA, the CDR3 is TGTGCCAGCAGTTTAAACCTGCCAGCAACTAATGAAAAACTGTTTTTT. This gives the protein CASSLNLPATNEKLFF.